This is a list of T cell receptor beta chains from one sample in a study of identifying expanded T cells in peripheral blood. TCRdb's table, derived via immunoSEQ multiplex PCR, lists solely in-frame clones and lacks some. The table records roughly 100,000 clones, approximately 88% of them present only once. The sequenced sample was blood. These receptors originate from a person aged 18 to 69 in good health. CDR3s include the opening cysteine and the closing phenylalanine or tryptophan.

TRBJ1-2 | TRBV18 | CASSPRRQGIGEAF
TRBJ2-7 | TRBV5-1 | CASSLSGTGISHEQYF
TRBJ2-7 | TRBV4-2 | CASRPEISGSYEQYF
TRBJ2-4 | TRBV15 | CATSVSPQGQRDIQYF
TRBJ1-4 | TRBV7-9 | CASSAGTVAEKLFF
TRBJ1-1 | TRBV6-1 | CASSEEDGEEAFF
TRBJ2-3 | TRBV5-8 | CASSVGASTDTQYF
TRBJ1-2 | TRBV29-1 | CSVEEQGNYGYTF
TRBJ1-2 | TRBV6-1 | CASRESPYGYTF
TRBJ1-6 | TRBV30 | CAWSDREGSPLHF
TRBJ1-2 | TRBV5-1 | CASSLGQGRGYTF
TRBJ1-2 | TRBV7-9 | CASSVGQDRGYTF
TRBJ2-5 | TRBV29-1 | CSVDEGPGTQYF
TRBJ2-2 | TRBV5-1 | CASSLGLAEGELFF
TRBJ2-1 | TRBV6-5 | CASSRTRNEQFF